A selection of T cell receptor beta chains follows, all from one sample in a study of long-term antiretroviral therapy in people with HIV. TCRdb keeps only in-frame clones here, not all; method: immunoSEQ multiplex PCR. The repertoire includes 15,000 to 20,000 clones, roughly 79% of them detected once, and around 7% sits in the top ten. Sequenced here: unsorted PBMCs, sampled 2.2 years after starting antiretroviral therapy. Receptor source: a man aged 45 to 65 with HIV. Both conserved end residues are part of each CDR3. D genes are given only for firm matches. Size values are once, few and many counts, or a class for expanded clones, and some rows have none.

clone_size,j_call,d_call,v_call,cdr3_nt,cdr3_aa
.,TRBJ2-1,.,TRBV2,TGTGCCAGCAGTGAAGCGGGAACGCAGTTCTTC,CASSEAGTQFF
.,TRBJ1-2,.,TRBV19,TGTGCCAGTAGCCGTGGGGACACAAACTATGGCTACACCTTC,CASSRGDTNYGYTF
.,TRBJ2-7,.,TRBV4-2,TGTGCCAGCAGCCAAGGTCAAGGGGGGGACGAGCAGTACTTC,CASSQGQGGDEQYF
.,TRBJ2-7,.,TRBV29-1,TGCAGCGTCCGGGGGCTAAGCTACGAGCAGTACTTC,CSVRGLSYEQYF
.,TRBJ1-5,.,TRBV7-9,TGTGCCAGCAGCTTAGATGGCGCAGGTAGCTATAGCAATCAGCCCCAGCATTTT,CASSLDGAGSYSNQPQHF
.,TRBJ2-2,.,TRBV5-3,TGTGCCAGAAGCCAACGACCCGACGGGACCGGGGAGCTGTTTTTT,CARSQRPDGTGELFF
.,TRBJ1-3,TRBD1,TRBV9,TGTGCCAGCAGCGTAGTGGGGGACAGCGGAAACACCATATATTTT,CASSVVGDSGNTIYF
.,TRBJ2-3,.,TRBV27,TGTGCCAGCAGTGGGGGACAAACACCAGATACGCAGTATTTT,CASSGGQTPDTQYF
.,TRBJ2-3,.,TRBV7-8,TGTGCCAGCAGCTTAGACGGGAGCACAGATACGCAGTATTTT,CASSLDGSTDTQYF
.,TRBJ2-7,.,TRBV7-9,TGTGCCAGCAGCTTAGCGGTAGGGGAAACCTACGAGCAGTACTTC,CASSLAVGETYEQYF
.,TRBJ2-7,.,TRBV7-2,TGTGCCAGCAGCTTATCAGGATACGAGCAGTACTTC,CASSLSGYEQYF
.,TRBJ2-7,TRBD1,TRBV5-1,TGCGCCAGCAGCAACCGGGACAGGGGCTACGAGCAGTACTTC,CASSNRDRGYEQYF
.,TRBJ2-1,.,TRBV30,TGTGCCTGGGGGACTTACAATGAGCAGTTCTTC,CAWGTYNEQFF
.,TRBJ2-5,.,TRBV6-6,TGTGCCAGCACCTCCGCAGGGGGGCAAGAGACCCAGTACTTC,CASTSAGGQETQYF
.,TRBJ1-5,TRBD1,TRBV19,TGTGCCAGTAGTATGAACAGGGGTAATCAGCCCCAGCATTTT,CASSMNRGNQPQHF
.,TRBJ2-1,.,TRBV6-1,TGTGCCAGCAGTGAAGCGGTCGATCAGGGGAATGAGCAGTTCTTC,CASSEAVDQGNEQFF
.,TRBJ2-7,.,TRBV7-8,TGTGCCAGCATCCCGGAGGGTCGGGGAGCGTTCGGCGAGCAGTACTTC,CASIPEGRGAFGEQYF
.,TRBJ1-4,.,TRBV7-8,TGTGCCAGCAGCTTATCTGAAGCGGGGGCTAATGAAAAACTGTTTTTT,CASSLSEAGANEKLFF
.,TRBJ2-2,.,TRBV19,TGTGCCAGTAGTACGGCCAGGGTGGACCTTAGAACCGGGGAGCTGTTTTTT,CASSTARVDLRTGELFF
few,TRBJ1-2,TRBD1,TRBV5-5,TGTGCCAGCAGTTCACAGGGGTCTACGAACTATGGCTACACCTTC,CASSSQGSTNYGYTF
.,TRBJ2-7,TRBD1,TRBV5-6,TGTGCCAGCAGCACCCGACAGGGATTATACGAGCAGTACTTC,CASSTRQGLYEQYF
few,TRBJ2-2,.,TRBV7-3,TGTGCCAGCAGCTCTCGAATTCAGACCGGGGAGCTGTTTTTT,CASSSRIQTGELFF
.,TRBJ2-1,TRBD2,TRBV7-9,TGTGCCAGCAGCTTAAGGCGGGAGGGGAATGAGCAGTTCTTC,CASSLRREGNEQFF
.,TRBJ2-5,TRBD2,TRBV11-2,TGTGCCAGCAGCTTAGGGACTAGCGGGGGGCAGGCAGAGACCCAGTACTTC,CASSLGTSGGQAETQYF
.,TRBJ1-4,TRBD1,TRBV19,TGTGCCAGTAGTATTGTGGGACAGGACCGGGAAAAACTGTTTTTT,CASSIVGQDREKLFF
.,TRBJ1-1,.,TRBV6-1,TGTGCCAGCAGTGAAGCGAGAGGAATTGTAGCTTTCTTT,CASSEARGIVAFF
.,TRBJ1-2,TRBD1,TRBV6-1,TGTGCCAGCAGTGAATTTGGACAGGGTGACACCTTC,CASSEFGQGDTF
once,TRBJ2-2,.,TRBV4-1,TGCGCCAGCAGCCAGGCTTTGGCCCCCGGGGAGCTGTTTTTT,CASSQALAPGELFF
.,TRBJ1-1,.,TRBV7-8,TGTGCCAGCAGCTTAGGGGGCGGCACTGAAGCTTTCTTT,CASSLGGGTEAFF
.,TRBJ1-2,.,TRBV15,TGTGCCACCAGCAGAGGGCGGAACTATGGCTACACCTTC,CATSRGRNYGYTF
.,TRBJ1-1,TRBD1,TRBV7-9,TGTGCCAGCAGCTTAACGACAGGGGGAACTGAAGCTTTCTTT,CASSLTTGGTEAFF
few,TRBJ2-7,TRBD1,TRBV5-1,TGCGCCAGCAGCGCTGGACAGGTCGCCGAGCAGTACTTC,CASSAGQVAEQYF
.,TRBJ2-3,TRBD2,TRBV29-1,TGCAGCGTTGGGCAGGCGGGAGCAGATACGCAGTATTTT,CSVGQAGADTQYF
.,TRBJ2-1,.,TRBV7-9,TGTGCCAGCAGCCCCCGGGGGAGCTCCTACAATGAGCAGTTCTTC,CASSPRGSSYNEQFF
.,TRBJ1-5,.,TRBV6-5,TGTGCCAGCAGTTACTCGTATCTTGGGCCCCAGCATTTT,CASSYSYLGPQHF
few,TRBJ2-7,TRBD1,TRBV28,TGTGCCAGCAGTGACCTTGTAACAGGGGGCCAGAACGAGCAGTACTTC,CASSDLVTGGQNEQYF
.,TRBJ1-1,.,TRBV4-2,TGTGCCAGCAGCCAAGTTGGCCTCCTCGGGGCAATGAACACTGAAGCTTTCTTT,CASSQVGLLGAMNTEAFF
medium-sized,TRBJ2-7,.,TRBV11-2,TGTGCCAGCAGCTTAGATAACGGGGAGCAGTACTTC,CASSLDNGEQYF
few,TRBJ1-2,TRBD1,TRBV28,TGTGCCAGCAGCCGGGACAGCATTAACTATGGCTACACCTTC,CASSRDSINYGYTF
.,TRBJ2-1,.,TRBV15,TGTGCCACCAGCCCAAGGGGGACAAGCTCCTACAATGAGCAGTTCTTC,CATSPRGTSSYNEQFF
.,TRBJ2-3,.,TRBV29-1,TGCAGCGTGGGTGGGGATACTGGAAGCACAGATACGCAGTATTTT,CSVGGDTGSTDTQYF
.,TRBJ2-4,.,TRBV4-1,TGCGCCAGCAGCCAATGGCCGGGTAGTGGGAGTACGGACATTCAGTACTTC,CASSQWPGSGSTDIQYF
once,TRBJ2-1,.,TRBV7-8,TGTGCCAGCAGCCCGCCCGGGTTTAGCTCCTACAATGAGCAGTTCTTC,CASSPPGFSSYNEQFF
.,TRBJ2-5,.,TRBV4-2,TGTGCCAGCAGCCCACGGGCAGCGTCGCCCGAGACCCAGTACTTC,CASSPRAASPETQYF
once,TRBJ1-1,TRBD1,TRBV5-4,TGTGCCAGCAGCTTGGACAGGGGCCGAACTGAAGCTTTCTTT,CASSLDRGRTEAFF
.,TRBJ2-3,TRBD1,TRBV20-1,TGCAGTGCCTTCGGACAGGAGGTGAAGTATTTT,CSAFGQEVKYF
.,TRBJ1-4,.,TRBV4-3,TGCGCCAGCAGCCCCTACGGGATTGCAACTAATGAAAAACTGTTTTTT,CASSPYGIATNEKLFF
.,TRBJ1-5,.,TRBV19,TGTGCCAGTACCTGGCCAGGGGGCAATCAGCCCCAGCATTTT,CASTWPGGNQPQHF
.,TRBJ2-2,TRBD2,TRBV10-2,TGCGCCAGCAGTTCGCCGGGGAGGGGCGGGGAGCTGTTTTTT,CASSSPGRGGELFF
.,TRBJ2-2,TRBD2,TRBV7-2,TGTGCCAGCAGCCCCCAACTAGCGGGGGGGCCCGGGGAGCTGTTTTTT,CASSPQLAGGPGELFF
.,TRBJ1-2,.,TRBV4-3,TGCGCCAGCAGCCAAGATATACGTTATGGCTACACCTTC,CASSQDIRYGYTF
.,TRBJ2-2,.,TRBV7-8,TGTGCCAGCAACATCCGGGGCCTGAACACCGGGGAGCTGTTTTTT,CASNIRGLNTGELFF
.,TRBJ2-5,.,TRBV19,TGTGCCAGTAGTCCCCTGCGAGGGGGGAGGCAAGAGACCCAGTACTTC,CASSPLRGGRQETQYF
.,TRBJ1-1,.,TRBV18,TGTGCCAGCTCACGTACAAATTGGGCTTTCTTT,CASSRTNWAFF
.,TRBJ1-1,TRBD1,TRBV7-2,TGTGCCAGCAGCGCCCAGGGGGCGCGAACTGAAGCTTTCTTT,CASSAQGARTEAFF
.,TRBJ2-5,TRBD1,TRBV2,TGTGCCAGCAGTGAAATAGGGACAGGGGTCCAAGAGACCCAGTACTTC,CASSEIGTGVQETQYF